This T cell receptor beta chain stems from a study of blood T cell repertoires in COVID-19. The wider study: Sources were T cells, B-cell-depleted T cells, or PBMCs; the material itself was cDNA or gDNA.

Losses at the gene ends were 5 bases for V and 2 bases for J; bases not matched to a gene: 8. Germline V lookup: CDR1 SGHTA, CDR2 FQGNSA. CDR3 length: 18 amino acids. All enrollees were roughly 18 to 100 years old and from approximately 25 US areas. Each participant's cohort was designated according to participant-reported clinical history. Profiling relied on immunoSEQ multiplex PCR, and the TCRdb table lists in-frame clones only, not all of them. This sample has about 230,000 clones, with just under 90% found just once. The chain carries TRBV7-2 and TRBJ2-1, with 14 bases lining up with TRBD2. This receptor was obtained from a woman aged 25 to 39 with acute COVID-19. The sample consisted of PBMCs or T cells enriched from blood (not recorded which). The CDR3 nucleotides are TGTGCCAGCAGCCTGCGCGGACTAGCGGGGGGACCCTACAATGAGCAGTTCTTC. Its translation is CASSLRGLAGGPYNEQFF.